This T cell receptor beta chain was sequenced in a study of Tregs in tolerant kidney transplant recipients. The V segment lost 5 bases and the J segment 7 bases; nucleotides outside the gene matches: 7. The CDR3 is made up of 14 amino acids. Germline assignment: CDR1 SGHVS and CDR2 FNYEAQ. Unstimulated Tregs (CD4+CD25+CD127-) and CD4+CD25- non-Tregs were sorted from PBMCs. Here immunoSEQ multiplex PCR was the method, and the copy in TCRdb shows in-frame clones only, minus some. The sample has about 59,000 clones, 83% seen once. The rearrangement links TRBV7-6 to TRBJ2-5; 10 bases fit TRBD1. Material for sequencing was CD4+ T cells from blood. This TCR derives from a human donor in good health. CDR3 coding DNA: TGTGCCAGCAGCGACCCGAGGACAGGGGGGACCCAGTACTTC. Encoded protein: CASSDPRTGGTQYF.